This T cell receptor beta chain was sequenced for a study of shared clonotypes between healthy human individuals. Concerning this clone itself: Its antigen is as yet unknown.

Germline loops: CDR1 SGHAT, CDR2 FQNNGV. The CDR3 is 16 residues long. The V end lost 3 bases, the J end lost 4 bases, and 17 bases lay between the germline ends. Method: immunoSEQ multiplex PCR; TCRdb's copy keeps in-frame clones and lacks some. The data show 550,000 to 800,000 clones, about nine tenths seen once. The study, taken as a whole, reports: Genetic and exposure-history diversity was limited by the few donors. Four donors had approximately 4.6% of their naive CD4 clonotypes in common.

The chain employs TRBV11-2 and TRBJ2-3; D assignment may be TRBD1 or TRBD2 (6 bases each). The material sequenced was memory CD8+ T cells from PBMCs. Sample subset: CD45RO+ cells pooled with CCR7-negative TemRA cells. This TCR was recovered from a man aged 18-30 years in good health. Some clones in this sample may be carry-over from other donors' samples. The CDR3 DNA reads as TGTGCCAGCAGCTTCCAAGGAGGGGGAGAGGCAGATACGCAGTATTTT. It codes for CASSFQGGGEADTQYF.